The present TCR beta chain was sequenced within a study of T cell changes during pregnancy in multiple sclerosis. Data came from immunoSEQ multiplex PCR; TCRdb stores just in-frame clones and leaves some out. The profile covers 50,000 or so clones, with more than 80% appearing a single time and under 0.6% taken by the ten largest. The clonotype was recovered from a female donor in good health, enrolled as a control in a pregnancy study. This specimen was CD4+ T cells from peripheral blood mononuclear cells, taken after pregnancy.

The CDR3 region is CASSLQQGAGEAFF. The CDR3 DNA follows: TGTGCCAGCAGCTTGCAACAGGGGGCAGGAGAAGCTTTCTTT. The chain combines TRBV5-6 with TRBJ1-1, with 9 bases aligning to TRBD1. V lost 1 base to trimming and J lost 8 bases; unmatched junction nucleotides: 6. The germline V gene encodes CDR1 SGHDT and CDR2 YYEEEE. The CDR3 has 14 residues. The full variable domain, rest sourced from reference TRBV5-6 and TRBJ1-1, is DAGVTQSPTHLIKTRGQQVTLRCSPKSGHDTVSWYQQALGQGPQFIFQYYEEEERQRGNFPDRFSGHQFPNYSSELNVNALLLGDSALYLCASSLQQGAGEAFFGQGTRLTVV.